The 13 T cell receptor beta chains below were found in one sample sequenced in a study of blood T cell repertoires in COVID-19. The table came from immunoSEQ multiplex PCR; TCRdb's copy has only in-frame clones and leaves some out. The repertoire holds 250,000 to 300,000 clones, about 93% seen once, with 1% to 1.3% in the top ten. Sequenced sample: PBMCs or T cells enriched from blood (not recorded which). Every receptor here comes from a woman younger than 45 who had recovered from COVID-19.

CDR3 bases: TGTGCCAGCAGCTCACCCGGGACAGGCTACGAGCAGTACTTC. The encoded protein is CASSSPGTGYEQYF. The gene calls are TRBV7-2 and TRBJ2-7; 8 nucleotides line up with TRBD1. The CDR3 runs 14 residues. V shed 4 bases, J shed 3 bases, and the junction held 5 bases outside the gene matches. CDR1 is SGHTA and CDR2 is FQGNSA in the germline V gene.

The CDR3 nucleotides read TGTGCCAGCAGCCAAGAATCAGGGCTCGGGAATGAGCAGTTCTTC. Its protein product is CASSQESGLGNEQFF. This chain joins TRBV3-1 (or the pseudogene TRBV3-2) and TRBJ2-1, with a tentative D call TRBD1 (5 bases). CDR1 is LGHDT and CDR2 is YNNKEL in the germline V gene (reference sequence). V lost 0 bases, J lost 7 bases, and 13 bases lay in between. The CDR3 runs 15 residues.

The rearrangement joins TRBV28 to TRBJ1-1; 10 positions match TRBD1. CDR1 and CDR2 from the germline V gene are MDHEN and SYDVKM. This CDR3 is 16 amino acids long. The V gene end was trimmed by 4 bases and the J gene end by 0 bases; junction bases not matched to a gene: 5. This chain's CDR3 is CASSSGQGLMNTEAFF. In DNA form, the CDR3 reads TGTGCCAGCAGTTCGGGACAGGGGCTAATGAACACTGAAGCTTTCTTT.

The V and J genes are TRBV19 and TRBJ1-5, with TRBD1 matching over 8 bases. Germline lookup yields CDR1 LNHDA and CDR2 SQIVND (reference sequence). With V trimmed by 1 base and J by 7 bases, 12 bases remained unmatched. The CDR3 has 17 residues. The CDR3 nucleotides read TGTGCCAGTAGTATAGCCCGAGGACAGGGTTTCCCCCAGCCCCAGCATTTT. Amino acid sequence: CASSIARGQGFPQPQHF. Complete variable domain (other parts from reference TRBV19 and TRBJ1-5): DGGITQSPKYLFRKEGQNVTLSCEQNLNHDAMYWYRQDPGQGLRLIYYSQIVNDFQKGDIAEGYSVSREKKESFPLTVTSAQKNPTAFYLCASSIARGQGFPQPQHFGDGTRLSIL.

Only one count was recorded for this clone. V is TRBV25-1 and J is TRBJ1-6; weak D call: TRBD1 (5 bases). The V gene's germline CDR1 is MGHDK and CDR2 SYGVNS. The CDR3 extends over 15 amino acids. Trimming stripped 4 bases from V and 5 bases from J, with 12 bases between. CDR3 amino acids: CASSGDGSNNSPLHF. The CDR3 DNA reads TGTGCCAGCAGTGGGGACGGGAGTAATAATTCACCCCTCCACTTT.

This sequence joins TRBV10-3 and TRBJ1-1, with D perhaps TRBD1 (6 bases). V was shortened by 7 bases and J by 0 bases, with 12 bases between the two germline ends. The CDR3 sequence is 14 residues long. CDR1 is ENHRY and CDR2 is SYGVKD in the germline V gene. The CDR3 sequence: CAITGEGMNTEAFF. The CDR3 DNA follows: TGTGCCATCACAGGGGAGGGAATGAACACTGAAGCTTTCTTT.

The chain employs TRBV4-2 and TRBJ2-5, with 11 positions matching TRBD2. Trimming took 4 bases from V and 5 from J; bases not matched to a gene: 6. CDR3 length: 15 residues. Germline V gives CDR1 LGHNA, CDR2 YNFKEQ. This CDR3 reads CASSLTSGSVETQYF. For the CDR3, the DNA is TGTGCCAGCAGCCTTACTAGCGGGAGCGTGGAGACCCAGTACTTC.

V gene TRBV7-3 combines with J gene TRBJ2-7, with TRBD2 matching over 8 bases. The V gene's germline CDR1 is SGHTA and CDR2 FQGTGA. The CDR3 spans 13 residues. J lost 7 bases, V lost 2 bases, and 4 bases had no gene match. In DNA form, the CDR3 reads TGTGCCAGCAGCTTAGTGGGGACTAGTGAGCAGTACTTC. This codes for CASSLVGTSEQYF.

The rearrangement joins TRBV29-1 to TRBJ2-3; D is possibly TRBD2 (5 bases). Trimming removed 2 bases from V and 2 bases from J, with 14 bases in between. The CDR3 has 15 residues. The germline V gene encodes CDR1 SQVTM and CDR2 ANQGSEA. The CDR3, as DNA: TGCAGCGTTGAAATAATGAGCGGAGTCACAGATACGCAGTATTTT. It yields the protein CSVEIMSGVTDTQYF.

V and J are TRBV9 and TRBJ2-2, with 12 bases identical to TRBD2. V lost 0 bases to trimming and J lost 3 bases; unmatched junction nucleotides: 3. The CDR3 sequence is 17 residues long. Germline V gene sequence: CDR1 SGDLS, CDR2 YYNGEE. The CDR3 DNA reads as TGTGCCAGCAGCGTAGGACTAGCGGGAGTATACACCGGGGAGCTGTTTTTT. Translated, it gives CASSVGLAGVYTGELFF.

The V call is TRBV24-1, the J call TRBJ2-3; tentatively, D is TRBD2 (6 bases). Trimming removed 3 bases from V and 0 bases from J, with 15 bases in between. CDR3 size: 17 residues. Looked up from germline, CDR1 is KGHDR and CDR2 is SFDVKD. The chain's CDR3 is CATSDGVSGTSTDTQYF. CDR3 bases: TGTGCCACCAGTGATGGGGTTAGCGGAACTAGCACAGATACGCAGTATTTT.

CDR3 residues: CASSTYSYEQYF. As DNA, the CDR3 is TGTGCCAGCAGCACCTACTCCTACGAGCAGTACTTC. V is TRBV7-2 and J is TRBJ2-7; no firm D call. The germline V gene has CDR1 SGHTA and CDR2 FQGNSA. The CDR3 totals 12 residues. V lost 5 bases and J 0 bases, leaving 5 bases between the germline ends.

This clone occurred once. This chain uses TRBV19 with TRBJ1-1; possibly TRBD1 for D (5 bases). This CDR3 is 15 amino acids long. Trimming removed 1 base at V and 1 base at J, with 10 bases between. Germline-derived CDR1 and CDR2 are LNHDA and SQIVND (reference sequence). The CDR3 sequence is CASSIGGGPNTEAFF. For the CDR3, the DNA is TGTGCCAGTAGTATAGGGGGGGGACCGAACACTGAAGCTTTCTTT.